The 8 T cell receptor beta chains below were found in one sample sequenced in a study of shared clonotypes between healthy human individuals. Using immunoSEQ multiplex PCR, the repertoire was profiled, and TCRdb retains in-frame clones only, with some absent. The sample has around 1.1 million clones; more than 75% are singletons. The material sequenced was memory CD4+ T cells from PBMCs. The subset here: CD45RA-negative fraction. The receptors originated from a man between 18 and 35 years old in good health. Some clones in this sample may be carry-over from other donors' samples.

This chain links TRBV4-1 with TRBJ2-7; tentatively, D is TRBD2 (6 bases). The CDR3 is made up of 14 amino acids. The germline V gene has CDR1 MGHRA and CDR2 YSYEKL. V lost 4 bases, J lost 6 bases, and 16 bases lay in between. The CDR3 is CASSPSWVGGEQYF. In nucleotides, the CDR3 is TGCGCCAGCAGCCCCTCCTGGGTGGGGGGCGAGCAGTACTTC.

The rearrangement links TRBV2 to TRBJ2-7; 11 bases are shared with TRBD1. Germline V gene data show CDR1 as SNHLY and CDR2 as FYNNEI. J lost 9 bases, V lost 7 bases, and 14 bases had no gene match. CDR3 length: 15 amino acids. CDR3 DNA sequence: TGTGCCAGCACCACCTGGGGGGGGACAGGGGGTGCGCAGTACTTC. As protein: CASTTWGGTGGAQYF.

The chain recombines TRBV2 with TRBJ2-7, with TRBD1 matching over 7 bases. V lost 1 base to trimming and J lost 8 bases; unmatched junction nucleotides: 5. In germline, CDR1 is SNHLY, CDR2 FYNNEI. The CDR3 length is 13 residues. CDR3 nucleotide sequence: TGTGCCAGCAGTGAAGATCACAGGGGTAAGCAGTACTTC. Amino acid sequence: CASSEDHRGKQYF.

The chain couples TRBV18 to TRBJ2-6, with D possibly being TRBD1 (5 bases). This CDR3 comprises 16 residues. Germline CDR1 KGHSH, CDR2 LQKENI. Trimming removed 3 bases from V and 4 bases from J, with 13 bases in between. The CDR3 DNA reads TGTGCCAGCTCACCCCAAGGGGCATGGGGGGCCAACGTCCTGACTTTC. This encodes CASSPQGAWGANVLTF.

The chain is built from TRBV25-1 and TRBJ2-7; the match to TRBD2 covers 12 bases. With V trimmed by 2 bases and J by 8 bases, 4 bases remained unmatched. The CDR3 has 14 amino acids. The germline gives CDR1 MGHDK, CDR2 SYGVNS. DNA of the CDR3: TGTGCCAGCAGTGAAAGACTAGCGGGAGATCAGCAGTACTTC. As protein: CASSERLAGDQQYF.

The sample holds one count of this clone. The gene calls are TRBV18 and TRBJ2-6; 9 bases match TRBD1. Per the germline V gene, CDR1 is KGHSH and CDR2 is LQKENI. There are 19 residues in the CDR3. J was trimmed by 4 bases and V by 1 base; bases with no gene match: 11. CDR3 in amino acids: CASSPLAGTGSPGANVLTF. DNA for the CDR3: TGTGCCAGCTCACCACTCGCCGGGACAGGGTCCCCCGGGGCCAACGTCCTGACTTTC. Looking up the rest from reference TRBV18 and TRBJ2-6 gives the full variable domain: NAGVMQNPRHLVRRRGQEARLRCSPMKGHSHVYWYRQLPEEGLKFMVYLQKENIIDESGMPKERFSAEFPKEGPSILRIQQVVRGDSAAYFCASSPLAGTGSPGANVLTFGAGSRLTVL.

The chain employs TRBV5-1 and TRBJ1-1; 11 nucleotides line up with TRBD1. CDR1 SGHRS and CDR2 YFSETQ come from the germline V gene. The CDR3 is 15 residues long. The V gene end was trimmed by 5 bases and the J gene end by 0 bases; junction bases not matched to a gene: 3. In nucleotides, the CDR3 is TGCGCCAGCAGGGGACAGGGGGATTTGAACACTGAAGCTTTCTTT. This gives the protein CASRGQGDLNTEAFF.

J is TRBJ2-7 and V is TRBV28; 8 bases align to TRBD2. The CDR3 covers 16 residues. V lost 6 bases to trimming and J lost 3 bases; unmatched junction nucleotides: 13. Germline CDR1 and CDR2: MDHEN and SYDVKM. The CDR3 spells CASSLPVSGRVYEQYF. CDR3 DNA sequence: TGTGCCAGCAGCCTACCTGTGAGCGGGAGAGTCTACGAGCAGTACTTC. Combining the CDR3 with reference TRBV28 and TRBJ2-7 gives the whole variable domain DVKVTQSSRYLVKRTGEKVFLECVQDMDHENMFWYRQDPGLGLRLIYFSYDVKMKEKGDIPEGYSVSREKKERFSLILESASTNQTSMYLCASSLPVSGRVYEQYFGPGTRLTVT.